This T cell receptor beta chain was retrieved from a study of blood T cell repertoires in COVID-19. The method was immunoSEQ multiplex PCR; TCRdb's version includes in-frame clones alone and lacks a portion of them. The top ten hold approximately 1.8% of the sample, which has approximately 74,000 clones, 86% seen once. The V gene end was trimmed by 4 bases and the J gene end by 0 bases; junction bases not matched to a gene: 9. The CDR3 totals 17 residues. The germline V gene encodes CDR1 SGDLS and CDR2 YYNGEE. The chain is built from TRBV9 and TRBJ2-5; 10 bases fit TRBD2. The source of this sequence is a woman aged 55 to 70 with acute or convalescent COVID-19. The sequencing input was peripheral blood. CDR3 sequence (DNA): TGTGCCAGCAGCACACGACCTAGCGGGGGAAACCAAGAGACCCAGTACTTC. Translating gives CASSTRPSGGNQETQYF.